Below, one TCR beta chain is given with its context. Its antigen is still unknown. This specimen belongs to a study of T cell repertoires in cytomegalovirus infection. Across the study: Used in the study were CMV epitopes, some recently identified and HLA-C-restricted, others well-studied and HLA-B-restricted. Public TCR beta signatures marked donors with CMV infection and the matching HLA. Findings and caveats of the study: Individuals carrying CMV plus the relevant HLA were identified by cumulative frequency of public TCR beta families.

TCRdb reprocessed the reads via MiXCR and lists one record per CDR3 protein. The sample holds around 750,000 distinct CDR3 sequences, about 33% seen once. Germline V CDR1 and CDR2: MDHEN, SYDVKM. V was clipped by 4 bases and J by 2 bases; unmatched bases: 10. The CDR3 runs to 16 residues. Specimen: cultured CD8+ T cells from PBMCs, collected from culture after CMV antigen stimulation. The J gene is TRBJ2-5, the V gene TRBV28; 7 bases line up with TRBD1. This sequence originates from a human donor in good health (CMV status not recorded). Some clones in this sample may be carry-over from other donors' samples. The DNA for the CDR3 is TGTGCCAGCAGTTCCCTCGGGACAGACTCACAAGAGACCCAGTACTTC. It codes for CASSSLGTDSQETQYF.